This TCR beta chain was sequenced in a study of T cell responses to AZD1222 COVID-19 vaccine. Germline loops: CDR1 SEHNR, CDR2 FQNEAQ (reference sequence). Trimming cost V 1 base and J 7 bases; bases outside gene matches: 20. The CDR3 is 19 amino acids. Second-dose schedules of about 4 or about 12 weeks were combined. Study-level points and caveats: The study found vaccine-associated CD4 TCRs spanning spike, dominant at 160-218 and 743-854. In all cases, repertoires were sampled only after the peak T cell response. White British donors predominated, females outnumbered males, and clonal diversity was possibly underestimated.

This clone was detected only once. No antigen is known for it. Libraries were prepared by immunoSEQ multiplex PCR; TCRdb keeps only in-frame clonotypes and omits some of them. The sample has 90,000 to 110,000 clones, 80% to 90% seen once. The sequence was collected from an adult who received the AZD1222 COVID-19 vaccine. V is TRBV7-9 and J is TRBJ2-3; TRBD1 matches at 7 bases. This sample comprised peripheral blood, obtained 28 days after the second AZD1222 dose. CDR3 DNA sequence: TGTGCCAGCAGCTTAGAAATTCTATATGGGGACAGCCGTTTGAATACGCAGTATTTT. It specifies CASSLEILYGDSRLNTQYF.